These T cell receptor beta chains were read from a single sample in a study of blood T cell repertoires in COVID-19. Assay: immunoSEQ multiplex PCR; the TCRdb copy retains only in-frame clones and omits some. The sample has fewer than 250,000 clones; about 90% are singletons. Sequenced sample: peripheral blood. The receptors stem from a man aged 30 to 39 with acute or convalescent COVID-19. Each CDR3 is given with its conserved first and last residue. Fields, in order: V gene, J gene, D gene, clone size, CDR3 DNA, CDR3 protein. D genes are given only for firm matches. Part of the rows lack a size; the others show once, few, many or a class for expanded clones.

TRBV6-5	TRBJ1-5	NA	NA	TGTGCCAGCAGTTACGCAGGGCATCAGCCCCAGCATTTT	CASSYAGHQPQHF
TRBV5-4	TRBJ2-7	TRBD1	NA	TGTGCCAGCGGACAGGGTAGTTACGAGCAGTACTTC	CASGQGSYEQYF
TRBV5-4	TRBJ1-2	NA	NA	TGTGCCAGCAGCTTTGGGGCCTATGGCTACACCTTC	CASSFGAYGYTF
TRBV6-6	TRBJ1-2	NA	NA	TGTGCCAGCAGCACGCCCGAGGGCTACACCTTC	CASSTPEGYTF
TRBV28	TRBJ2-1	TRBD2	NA	TGTGCCAGCAGGAAAACTAGCGGCTCCTACAATGAGCAGTTCTTC	CASRKTSGSYNEQFF
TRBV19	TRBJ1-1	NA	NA	TGTGCCAGTAGCCAAGACAGCAAACCGAACACTGAAGCTTTCTTT	CASSQDSKPNTEAFF
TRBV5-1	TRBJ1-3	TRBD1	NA	TGCGCCAGCAGCACCGGGACAGTCAACTCTGGAAACACCATATATTTT	CASSTGTVNSGNTIYF
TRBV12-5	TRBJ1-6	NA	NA	TGTGCTAGTGGTTTCGGGGAAATCTATAATTCACCCCTCCACTTT	CASGFGEIYNSPLHF
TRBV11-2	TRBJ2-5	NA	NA	TGTGCCAGCAGCTCGGACCAGCGGGAGACCCAGTACTTC	CASSSDQRETQYF
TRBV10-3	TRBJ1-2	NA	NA	TGTGCCACACGGACTGGGAGTCTCGACTATGGCTACACCTTC	CATRTGSLDYGYTF
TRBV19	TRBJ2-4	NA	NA	TGTGCCAGTGGGGACAAGGCCAAAAACATTCAGTACTTC	CASGDKAKNIQYF
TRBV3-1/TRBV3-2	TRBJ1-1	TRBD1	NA	TGTGCCAGCAGCCCACGACAGGGGAACACTGAAGCTTTCTTT	CASSPRQGNTEAFF
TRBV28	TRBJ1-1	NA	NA	TGTGCCAGCAGCCCAGGGCAGGAAACGAGGACTGAAGCTTTCTTT	CASSPGQETRTEAFF
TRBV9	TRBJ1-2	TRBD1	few	TGTGCCAGCAGCCTACAGGGGGCTGAAGGCTACACCTTC	CASSLQGAEGYTF
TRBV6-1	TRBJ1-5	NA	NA	TGTGCCAGCAGTGAAGGAGGCATATACCAGCCCCAGCATTTT	CASSEGGIYQPQHF
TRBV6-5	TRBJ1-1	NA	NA	TGTGCCAGCAGTTTAATAGACTTCTACACTGAAGCTTTCTTT	CASSLIDFYTEAFF
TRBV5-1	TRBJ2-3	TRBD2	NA	TGCGCCAGCAGCGAGACTAGCGCTGGGACAGATACGCAGTATTTT	CASSETSAGTDTQYF
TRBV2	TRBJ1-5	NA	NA	TGTGCCAGCAGTGAAAATGGCTTTAGCAATCAGCCCCAGCATTTT	CASSENGFSNQPQHF
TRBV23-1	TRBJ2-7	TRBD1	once	TGCGCCAGCAGTCAATGTGTAGGAGGACAGGGGGCGCATGAGCAGTACTTC	CASSQCVGGQGAHEQYF
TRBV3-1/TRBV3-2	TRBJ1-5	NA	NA	TGTGCCAGCAGCCAAAGACAGGAAAGGTATAGCAATCAGCCCCAGCATTTT	CASSQRQERYSNQPQHF
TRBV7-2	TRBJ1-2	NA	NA	TGTGCCAGCAGCTTAGACAGGGAGTTAGATGGCTACACCTTC	CASSLDRELDGYTF
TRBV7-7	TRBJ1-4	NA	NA	TGTGCTAGCAGCAAACAGCAAAATGAAAAACTGTTTTTT	CASSKQQNEKLFF
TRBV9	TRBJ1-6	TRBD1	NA	TGTGCCAGCAGTGTTGGACAGGAGACTCATAATTCACCCCTCCACTTT	CASSVGQETHNSPLHF
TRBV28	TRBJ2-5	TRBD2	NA	TGTGCCAGCATCTTGGGGGGGACGGAGACCCAGTACTTC	CASILGGTETQYF
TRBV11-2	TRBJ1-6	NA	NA	TGTGCCAGCAGCAATCGGGGAGAAATTAATTCACCCCTCCACTTT	CASSNRGEINSPLHF
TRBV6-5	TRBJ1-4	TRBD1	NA	TGTGCCAGTGGACAGGGAAGTGAAAAACTGTTTTTT	CASGQGSEKLFF
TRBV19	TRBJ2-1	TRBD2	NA	TGTGCCAGTAGTATCATAGCGGGAGGGAGAGACAATGAGCAGTTCTTC	CASSIIAGGRDNEQFF
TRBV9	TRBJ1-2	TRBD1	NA	TGTGCCAGCAGCGTAGGAACAGGGGAGGTCGGCTACACCTTC	CASSVGTGEVGYTF
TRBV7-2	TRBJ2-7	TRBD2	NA	TGTGCCAGCAGCCAGGGACTAGCGGGCTTCGAGCAGTACTTC	CASSQGLAGFEQYF
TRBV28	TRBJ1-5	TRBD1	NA	TGTGCCAGCAACAGGGGCGGGGGCAATCAGCCCCAGCATTTT	CASNRGGGNQPQHF
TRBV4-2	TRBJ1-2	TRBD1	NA	TGTGCCAGCAGCCAAGAGGGGACAGGGGTCGGCTACACCTTC	CASSQEGTGVGYTF